This entry describes one T cell receptor (beta chain). The data were obtained in a study of T cells in tuberculosis. For the study at large: The T cells targeted glucose monomycolate, a mycobacterial lipid, via CD1B.

After thawing and overnight rest, PBMC were stained with GMM-loaded CD1B tetramer, viability dye and anti-CD3 for sorting. The CD1B tetramers carried C32 glucose monomycolate purified from Rhodococcus equi. Before cryopreservation, the sorted PBMC lost their CD14-expressing monocytes. Each donor contributed 80,000 to 100,000 sorted tetramer-negative cells. TCR-alpha and TCR-beta chains were sequenced unpaired. Some clones are missing from TCRdb's copy, which holds only in-frame ones; the method was immunoSEQ multiplex PCR. The repertoire has nearly 60,000 clones, approximately 88% of them found once; the top ten carry about a fifth. The sequenced material came from CD1b-GMM tetramer-negative cells sorted from PBMCs. This clonotype was obtained from an adult woman with latent tuberculosis.

The CDR3 loop is CASSPSGVLTEAFF. The CDR3 bases are TGTGCCAGCAGTCCCTCGGGGGTTCTCACTGAAGCTTTCTTT. V is TRBV25-1 and J is TRBJ1-1, with TRBD1 as a possible D gene (5 bases). Per the germline V gene, CDR1 is MGHDK and CDR2 is SYGVNS. V was clipped by 5 bases and J by 4 bases, with 14 bases between them. The CDR3 sequence is 14 residues long.